This is a list of T cell receptor beta chains from one sample in a study of T cell responses to AZD1222 COVID-19 vaccine. The table came from immunoSEQ multiplex PCR; TCRdb's copy has only in-frame clones and leaves some out. The data show 150,000 to 200,000 clones, around 90% seen once. The specimen comprised peripheral blood, sampled on day 0 of AZD1222 vaccination. The receptors were sampled from an adult in good health. The CDR3 runs from the conserved cysteine through the conserved F or W. Fields, in order: D gene, clone size, J gene, V gene, CDR3 protein, CDR3 DNA. The D gene is left open where the match is weak. Where a row states a size, it is once, few, many or the class of an expanded clone; other rows omit it.

>NA|NA|TRBJ1-1|TRBV6-5
CASSYGGLGTEAFF
TGTGCCAGCAGTTACGGGGGCTTGGGCACTGAAGCTTTCTTT
>TRBD1|NA|TRBJ2-7|TRBV9
CASSVGQGAGYEQYF
TGTGCCAGCAGCGTAGGACAGGGGGCGGGGTACGAGCAGTACTTC
>NA|NA|TRBJ2-1|TRBV29-1
CSVGQHLYNEQFF
TGCAGCGTTGGACAGCACCTCTACAATGAGCAGTTCTTC
>NA|NA|TRBJ2-3|TRBV7-9
CASSSTGPDTQYF
TGTGCCAGCAGCTCGACGGGGCCAGATACGCAGTATTTT
>TRBD1|NA|TRBJ1-2|TRBV30
CAWRDWTTGTDYGYTF
TGTGCCTGGAGAGACTGGACCACCGGGACAGACTATGGCTACACCTTC
>TRBD1|NA|TRBJ2-7|TRBV15
CATSTGQGYEQYF
TGTGCCACCAGCACGGGACAGGGCTACGAGCAGTACTTC
>NA|NA|TRBJ1-2|TRBV19
CASSLQGRGDYGYTF
TGTGCCAGTAGTCTCCAGGGGAGAGGAGACTATGGCTACACCTTC
>TRBD1|NA|TRBJ1-4|TRBV19
CATRDREGEKLFF
TGTGCCACCCGGGACAGGGAGGGAGAAAAACTGTTTTTT
>TRBD1|NA|TRBJ1-2|TRBV27
CASSSPRDRGRANYGYTF
TGTGCCAGCAGTTCCCCCCGGGACAGGGGGCGAGCCAACTATGGCTACACCTTC
>NA|NA|TRBJ1-6|TRBV5-1
CASSLAWSGVEYNSPLHF
TGCGCCAGCAGCTTGGCTTGGTCAGGGGTTGAATATAATTCACCCCTCCACTTT
>TRBD1|few|TRBJ2-7|TRBV30
CAWTGTGGAYEQYF
TGTGCCTGGACTGGCACAGGGGGAGCCTACGAGCAGTACTTC
>TRBD2|NA|TRBJ2-1|TRBV6-1
CASSERIVGRADEQFF
TGTGCCAGCAGTGAACGGATTGTCGGGAGGGCCGATGAGCAGTTCTTC
>NA|NA|TRBJ1-6|TRBV15
CATRPDGLNSPLHF
TGTGCCACCAGGCCCGATGGACTTAATTCACCCCTCCACTTT
>TRBD2|NA|TRBJ2-3|TRBV6-6
CASSPLPGLAATDTQYF
TGTGCCAGCAGTCCACTTCCGGGACTAGCGGCGACAGATACGCAGTATTTT
>TRBD1|NA|TRBJ1-4|TRBV28
CASSPGQGNEKLFF
TGTGCCAGCAGCCCGGGACAGGGGAATGAAAAACTGTTTTTT
>TRBD2|NA|TRBJ2-1|TRBV5-1
CASSALGSGRVSYNEQFF
TGCGCCAGCAGCGCCCTTGGTAGCGGGAGGGTATCCTACAATGAGCAGTTCTTC
>NA|NA|TRBJ2-4|TRBV9
CASSVAAGEDIQYF
TGTGCCAGCAGCGTAGCTGCAGGGGAGGACATTCAGTACTTC
>TRBD2|NA|TRBJ2-7|TRBV20-1
CSARDQRESPF
TGCAGTGCTAGAGACCAGCGGGAGTCTCCATTC
>TRBD2|NA|TRBJ2-1|TRBV19
CASSINVLADNNEQFF
TGTGCCAGTAGTATAAATGTACTAGCGGATAACAATGAGCAGTTCTTC
>NA|NA|TRBJ2-3|TRBV7-2
CASSFEGIATNTQYF
TGTGCCAGCAGCTTCGAAGGGATAGCGACTAATACGCAGTATTTT
>TRBD2|NA|TRBJ2-2|TRBV7-6
CASSFSTSGTGELFF
TGTGCCAGCAGCTTTTCGACTAGCGGGACCGGGGAGCTGTTTTTT
>NA|NA|TRBJ1-1|TRBV30
CAWSVQTEAFF
TGTGCCTGGAGCGTCCAAACTGAAGCTTTCTTT
>TRBD2|NA|TRBJ2-7|TRBV7-2
CASSTRTSGAYEQYF
TGTGCCAGCAGCACTAGGACTAGCGGGGCCTACGAGCAGTACTTC
>TRBD2|few|TRBJ2-3|TRBV27
CASSPGLGLAAMDTQYF
TGTGCCAGCAGTCCAGGGCTGGGGCTAGCGGCCATGGATACGCAGTATTTT
>NA|NA|TRBJ1-3|TRBV18
CASSPTLGSGNTIYF
TGTGCCAGCTCACCAACCTTGGGCTCTGGAAACACCATATATTTT
>TRBD1|few|TRBJ2-2|TRBV30
CAFGTGGTGELFF
TGTGCCTTCGGGACAGGGGGCACCGGGGAGCTGTTTTTT
>NA|few|TRBJ2-7|TRBV5-1
CASSTESSYEQYF
TGCGCCAGCAGCACGGAGAGCTCCTACGAGCAGTACTTC
>NA|NA|TRBJ2-5|TRBV7-3
CASSLTGGVGETQYF
TGTGCCAGCAGCTTAACCGGGGGAGTTGGAGAGACCCAGTACTTC
>TRBD1|NA|TRBJ1-1|TRBV6-5
CASRGQGQNTEAFF
TGTGCCAGCAGGGGACAGGGACAGAACACTGAAGCTTTCTTT
>NA|NA|TRBJ2-7|TRBV9
CASSPGTPYGQYF
TGTGCCAGCAGCCCCGGGACTCCCTACGGGCAGTACTTC
>NA|NA|TRBJ2-3|TRBV7-9
CASSLASGSDTQYF
TGTGCCAGCAGCTTAGCTTCGGGGTCCGATACGCAGTATTTT
>NA|NA|TRBJ1-1|TRBV5-6
CASSPGLGGGTEAFF
TGTGCCAGCAGCCCGGGCTTGGGGGGCGGCACTGAAGCTTTCTTT
>NA|NA|TRBJ1-2|TRBV5-4
CASSLGQVPSYGYTF
TGTGCCAGCAGCTTGGGTCAGGTCCCCTCCTATGGCTACACCTTC
>NA|once|TRBJ1-2|TRBV25-1
CASSKAWGLLGYGYTF
TGTGCCAGCAGTAAGGCTTGGGGACTCTTAGGCTATGGCTACACCTTC
>TRBD2|NA|TRBJ2-1|TRBV3-1/TRBV3-2
CASSQYGREGDNEQFF
TGTGCCAGCAGCCAATATGGGCGGGAGGGGGACAATGAGCAGTTCTTC
>NA|NA|TRBJ2-7|TRBV3-1/TRBV3-2
CASSQAGTFSYEQYF
TGTGCCAGCAGCCAGGCCGGGACTTTCTCCTACGAGCAGTACTTC
>NA|few|TRBJ1-2|TRBV14
CASSPPTTNYGYTF
TGTGCCAGCAGCCCTCCCACCACCAACTATGGCTACACCTTC
>TRBD1|NA|TRBJ1-4|TRBV9
CASSLDRGPYEKLFF
TGTGCCAGCAGCCTAGACAGGGGGCCCTATGAAAAACTGTTTTTT
>TRBD1|few|TRBJ2-5|TRBV18
CASSPPSGGWETQYF
TGTGCCAGCTCACCACCGTCAGGGGGCTGGGAGACCCAGTACTTC
>NA|few|TRBJ2-1|TRBV2
CASSSGSTSFRQFF
TGTGCCAGCAGTTCGGGCTCAACGTCCTTTAGGCAGTTCTTC
>TRBD1|NA|TRBJ1-3|TRBV19
CASNRGLGNTIYF
TGTGCCAGTAACAGGGGGCTTGGAAACACCATATATTTT
>TRBD2|once|TRBJ2-2|TRBV5-5
CASSFLAGGSGELFF
TGTGCCAGCAGCTTTCTAGCGGGAGGGTCCGGGGAGCTGTTTTTT
>NA|NA|TRBJ1-5|TRBV28
CASRYSNQPQHF
TGTGCCAGCAGGTATAGCAATCAGCCCCAGCATTTT
>TRBD1|few|TRBJ1-2|TRBV10-3
CAIAGQNYGYTF
TGTGCCATCGCGGGACAGAACTATGGCTACACCTTC